This TCR beta chain comes out of a study of PD-1 blockade in classical Hodgkin lymphoma (TCRdb year 2020). About the investigation overall: Nivolumab dosing was 3 mg/kg intravenously every 2 weeks, continuing until either disease progression or unacceptable toxicity. The study used CyTOF and TCR beta sequencing to define a peripheral blood immune signature of response to PD-1 blockade in classical Hodgkin lymphoma. Study-wide conclusions, independent of this receptor: The study was limited to a single clinical trial cohort, and causes of repertoire differences, possibly disease activity or prior therapy, remained undefined. Lower diversity was observed in patients in whom nivolumab was started less than 1 year after ASCT, and these patients were excluded from later analyses so that confounding by immune reconstitution would be avoided. Among trial patients, those achieving complete response had baseline diversity similar to that of newly diagnosed patients, while diversity was significantly lower in partial responders and progressors. Newly diagnosed patients were reported to have lower baseline TCR diversity than healthy donors, and relapsed/refractory patients were reported to have lower baseline TCR diversity still. A significant rise by C4D1 was seen in CD4+ but not CD8+ TCR diversity (p=0.0027 vs p=0.16), with the rise being most apparent in complete responders (p=0.02).

About this clone itself: No cognate antigen has been identified for it. The sample holds no much larger clone one base away, and base qualities are not on file.

The Qiagen DNeasy kit was used to extract genomic DNA from unsorted PBMCs and from the negatively selected CD4+ and CD8+ fractions. TCR beta CDR3 regions were amplified by immunoSEQ multiplex PCR using primers annealing to V and J segments. A synthetic immune receptor repertoire was used to minimize amplification bias, and remaining bias was computationally removed after sequencing. On the authors' methods: Repertoire diversity was quantified as the Shannon entropy index using custom Python scripts. Unsorted, CD4+ and CD8+ repertoires were examined separately, except in combined analyses, for which CD4+ and CD8+ sequences were merged in silico. Clonal expansion was defined as at least a 2-fold frequency increase after treatment relative to C1D1, with a pseudocount of 0.5 for undetected baseline clones. Singleton clones were defined as clones with 0 or 1 copy at C1D1, and non-singleton clones were defined as clones with 2 or more copies. Clones expanded in unsorted samples were annotated as CD4+, CD8+ or unknown by matching protein sequences in sorted samples from the same patient. Wilcoxon tests were applied to paired samples to test diversity changes from C1D1 to C4D1. Here the immuneACCESS table is served through TCRdb, limited to in-frame sequences with V and J called. Missing clones are a known gap in these copies; in checked studies unresolved V genes cover under half, and the rest lacks a known reason. The V and J calls and clone size are taken from that table; D and trimming were inferred from the DNA. The sample table lists 20,000 to 25,000 clones, 81% of them with a count of one. In total, the top ten clones hold roughly 21% of the sample.

According to the study, the label for this sample's time point signals: cycle 2 day 1 (C2D1) of nivolumab. All trial patients had relapsed after autologous stem cell transplantation, with cohorts A, B and C differing in prior brentuximab vedotin exposure. The trial cohort was composed of 56 patients with relapsed/refractory classical Hodgkin lymphoma, for whom complete response, partial response or progressive disease was recorded as best overall response. Trial patients were treated with single-agent nivolumab in the multi-cohort phase II CheckMate 205 trial. An independent review committee assessed best overall response by applying the 2007 International Working Group response criteria. Trial PBMCs were collected immediately before nivolumab initiation (C1D1) and during therapy at cycle 2 day 1 and cycle 4 day 1. Peripheral blood was collected in 8 mL Vacutainer Cell Preparation Tubes, from which PBMCs were isolated by centrifugation and then cryopreserved.

The germline V gene specifies SGHTS as CDR1 and YDEGEE as CDR2. There are 15 amino acids in the CDR3, from cysteine to phenylalanine inclusive. The DNA shown is the 45-base CDR3, in frame from base 1. V lost 0 bases and J lost 2 bases, and the count of bases not matched to a germline gene is 2. The receptor comes from a human donor with classical Hodgkin lymphoma. Rearrangement joined TRBV5-8 to TRBJ2-3; 8 junctional bases match TRBD1. Sequencing used peripheral blood mononuclear cells (PBMCs), obtained before the second cycle of nivolumab. This receptor carries the CDR3 CASSLGDRSTDTQYF. Read as DNA, the sequence is TGTGCCAGCAGCTTGGGGGACAGGTCCACAGATACGCAGTATTTT.